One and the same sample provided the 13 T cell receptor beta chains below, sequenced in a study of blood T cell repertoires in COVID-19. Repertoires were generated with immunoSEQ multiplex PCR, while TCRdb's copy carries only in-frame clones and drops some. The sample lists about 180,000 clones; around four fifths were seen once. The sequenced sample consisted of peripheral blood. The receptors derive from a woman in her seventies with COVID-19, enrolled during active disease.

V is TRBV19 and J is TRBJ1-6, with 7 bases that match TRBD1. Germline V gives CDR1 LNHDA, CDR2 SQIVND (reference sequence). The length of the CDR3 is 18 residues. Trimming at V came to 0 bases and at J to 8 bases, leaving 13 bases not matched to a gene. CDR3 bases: TGTGCCAGTAGTATAGATTTATCTACCGCGGGACAGTATTCACCCCTCCACTTT. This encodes CASSIDLSTAGQYSPLHF.

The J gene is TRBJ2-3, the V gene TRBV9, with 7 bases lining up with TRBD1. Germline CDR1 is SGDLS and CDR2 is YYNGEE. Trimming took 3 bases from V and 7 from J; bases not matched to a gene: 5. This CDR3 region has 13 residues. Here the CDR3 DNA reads TGTGCCAGCAGCGGAGGGGGCGCGAATACGCAGTATTTT. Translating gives CASSGGGANTQYF.

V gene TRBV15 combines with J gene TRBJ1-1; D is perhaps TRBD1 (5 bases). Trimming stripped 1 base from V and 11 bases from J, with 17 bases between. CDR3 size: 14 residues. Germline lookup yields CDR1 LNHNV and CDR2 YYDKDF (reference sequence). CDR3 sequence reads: CATSRGGGEVRAFF. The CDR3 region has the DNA TGTGCCACCAGCAGAGGCGGGGGGGAGGTTCGGGCTTTCTTT.

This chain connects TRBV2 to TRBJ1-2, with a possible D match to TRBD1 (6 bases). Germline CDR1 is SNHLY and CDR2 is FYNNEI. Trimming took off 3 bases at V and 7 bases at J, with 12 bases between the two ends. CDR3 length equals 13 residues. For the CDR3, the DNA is TGTGCCAGCAGTGAGCTACAGGGAAGTGGCTACACCTTC. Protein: CASSELQGSGYTF.

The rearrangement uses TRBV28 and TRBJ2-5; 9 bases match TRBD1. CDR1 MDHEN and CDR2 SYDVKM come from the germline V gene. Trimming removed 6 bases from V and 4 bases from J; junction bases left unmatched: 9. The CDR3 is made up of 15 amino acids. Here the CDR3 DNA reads TGTGCCAGCAGACCACAGGGGGCGGGACGAGAGACCCAGTACTTC. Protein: CASRPQGAGRETQYF.

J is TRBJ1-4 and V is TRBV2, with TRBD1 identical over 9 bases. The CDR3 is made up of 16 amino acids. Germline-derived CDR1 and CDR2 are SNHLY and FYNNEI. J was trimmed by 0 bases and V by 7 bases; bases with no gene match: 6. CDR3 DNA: TGTGCCAGCACCGGACAGGGGCCTGCAACTAATGAAAAACTGTTTTTT. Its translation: CASTGQGPATNEKLFF.

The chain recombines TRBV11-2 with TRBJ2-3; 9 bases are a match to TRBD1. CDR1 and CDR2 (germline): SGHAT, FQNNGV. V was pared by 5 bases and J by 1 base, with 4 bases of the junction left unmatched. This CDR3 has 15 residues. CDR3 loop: CASSPRTGGTDTQYF. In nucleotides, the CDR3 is TGTGCCAGCAGCCCCCGGACAGGGGGCACAGATACGCAGTATTTT.

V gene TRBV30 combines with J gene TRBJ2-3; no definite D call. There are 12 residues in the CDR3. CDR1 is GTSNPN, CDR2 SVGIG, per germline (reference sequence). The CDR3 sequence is CACGPATDTQYF. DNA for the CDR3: TGTGCTTGCGGACCCGCGACAGATACGCAGTATTTT.

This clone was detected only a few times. CDR3 sequence (DNA): TGTGCCAGCAGTGCACAGGGGGATCATTCACCCCTCCACTTT. Translation gives CASSAQGDHSPLHF. This chain links TRBV2 with TRBJ1-6; TRBD1 aligns across 8 bases. Germline V gives CDR1 SNHLY, CDR2 FYNNEI. The CDR3 loop spans 14 amino acids. V lost 4 bases, J lost 8 bases, and 4 bases stayed unmatched.

The CDR3: CASSLERFRGDTGELFF. The CDR3 bases are TGTGCCAGCAGCTTGGAAAGATTTCGGGGTGACACCGGGGAGCTGTTTTTT. The chain is built from TRBV5-6 and TRBJ2-2, with D possibly matching TRBD2 (5 bases). Per germline, CDR1 SGHDT and CDR2 YYEEEE. The CDR3 covers 17 residues. Trimming stripped 0 bases from V and 3 bases from J, with 15 bases between.

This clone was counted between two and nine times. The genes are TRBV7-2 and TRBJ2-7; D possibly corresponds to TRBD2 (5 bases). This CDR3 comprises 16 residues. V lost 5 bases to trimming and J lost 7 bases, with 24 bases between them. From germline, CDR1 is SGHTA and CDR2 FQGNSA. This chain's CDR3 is CASSTVYRGPQGEQYF. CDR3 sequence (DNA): TGTGCCAGCAGCACGGTGTACCGGGGTCCCCAAGGGGAGCAGTACTTC.

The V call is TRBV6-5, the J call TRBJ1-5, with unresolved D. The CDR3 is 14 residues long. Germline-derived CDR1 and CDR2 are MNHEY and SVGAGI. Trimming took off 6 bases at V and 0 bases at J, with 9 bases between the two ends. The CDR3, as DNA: TGTGCCAGCAGCGACACACATAGCAATCAGCCCCAGCATTTT. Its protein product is CASSDTHSNQPQHF.

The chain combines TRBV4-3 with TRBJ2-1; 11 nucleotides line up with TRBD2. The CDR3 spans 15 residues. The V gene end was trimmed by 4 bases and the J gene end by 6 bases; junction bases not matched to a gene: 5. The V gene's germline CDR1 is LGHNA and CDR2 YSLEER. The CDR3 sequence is CASSPYSGRANEQFF. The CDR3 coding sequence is TGCGCCAGCAGCCCGTATAGCGGGAGGGCCAATGAGCAGTTCTTC.